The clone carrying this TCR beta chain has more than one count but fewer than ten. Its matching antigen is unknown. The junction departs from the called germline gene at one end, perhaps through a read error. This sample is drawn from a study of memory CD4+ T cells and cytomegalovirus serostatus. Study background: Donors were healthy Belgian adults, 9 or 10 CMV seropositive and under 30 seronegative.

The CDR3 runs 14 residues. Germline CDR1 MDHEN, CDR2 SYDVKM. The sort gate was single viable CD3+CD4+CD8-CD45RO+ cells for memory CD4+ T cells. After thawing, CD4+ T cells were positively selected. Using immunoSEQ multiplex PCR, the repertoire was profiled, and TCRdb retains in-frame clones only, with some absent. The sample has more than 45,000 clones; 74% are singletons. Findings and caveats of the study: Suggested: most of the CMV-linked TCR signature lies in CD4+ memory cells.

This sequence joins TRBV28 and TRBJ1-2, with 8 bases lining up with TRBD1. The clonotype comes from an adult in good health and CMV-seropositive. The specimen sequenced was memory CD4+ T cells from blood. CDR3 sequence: CASRLSDRAYGYTF. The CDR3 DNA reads TGTGCCAGCAGATTATCGGACAGGGCCTATGGCTACACCTTC.